This TCR beta chain originates from a study of blood T cell repertoires in COVID-19. TCRdb's table, derived via immunoSEQ multiplex PCR, lists solely in-frame clones and lacks some. The table shows a few hundred thousand clones, with nearly 90% occurring only once. This TCR derives from a woman aged 18-30 years with acute COVID-19. The sample taken for sequencing was PBMCs or T cells enriched from blood (not recorded which).

The CDR3 nucleotides are TGTGCCAGCAGCTCTAGCGGGGGACTCACAGATACGCAGTATTTT. Residues: CASSSSGGLTDTQYF. The chain uses TRBV7-2 and TRBJ2-3; 10 bases align to TRBD2. The V and J ends lost 4 bases and 2 bases, in that order; junction bases with no gene match: 3. CDR1 and CDR2 (germline): SGHTA, FQGNSA. The CDR3 spans 15 residues.